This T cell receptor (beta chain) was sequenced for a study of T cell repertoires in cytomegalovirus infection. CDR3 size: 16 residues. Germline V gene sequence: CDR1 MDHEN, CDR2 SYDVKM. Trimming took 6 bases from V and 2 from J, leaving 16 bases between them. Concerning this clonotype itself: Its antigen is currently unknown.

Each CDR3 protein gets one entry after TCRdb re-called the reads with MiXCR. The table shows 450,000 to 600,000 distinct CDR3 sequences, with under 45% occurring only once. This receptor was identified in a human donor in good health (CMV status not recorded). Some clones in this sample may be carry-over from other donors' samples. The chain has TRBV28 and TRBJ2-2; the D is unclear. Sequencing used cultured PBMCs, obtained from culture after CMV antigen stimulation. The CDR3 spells CASSPSQWGNTGELFF. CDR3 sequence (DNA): TGTGCCAGCAGCCCCAGTCAGTGGGGAAACACCGGGGAGCTGTTTTTT.